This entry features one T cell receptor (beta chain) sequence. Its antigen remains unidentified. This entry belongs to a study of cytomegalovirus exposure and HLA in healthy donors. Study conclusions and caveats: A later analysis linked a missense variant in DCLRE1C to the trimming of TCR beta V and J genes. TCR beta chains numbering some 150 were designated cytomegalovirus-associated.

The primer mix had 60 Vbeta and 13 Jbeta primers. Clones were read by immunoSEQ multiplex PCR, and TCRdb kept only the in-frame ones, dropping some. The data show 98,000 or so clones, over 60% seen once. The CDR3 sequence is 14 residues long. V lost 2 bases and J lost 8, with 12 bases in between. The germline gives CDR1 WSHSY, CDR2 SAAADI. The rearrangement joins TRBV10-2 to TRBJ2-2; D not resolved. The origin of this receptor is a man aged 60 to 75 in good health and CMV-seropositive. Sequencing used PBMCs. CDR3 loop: CASSEVPATGELFF. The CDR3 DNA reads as TGCGCCAGCAGTGAGGTGCCCGCAACAGGGGAGCTGTTTTTT.